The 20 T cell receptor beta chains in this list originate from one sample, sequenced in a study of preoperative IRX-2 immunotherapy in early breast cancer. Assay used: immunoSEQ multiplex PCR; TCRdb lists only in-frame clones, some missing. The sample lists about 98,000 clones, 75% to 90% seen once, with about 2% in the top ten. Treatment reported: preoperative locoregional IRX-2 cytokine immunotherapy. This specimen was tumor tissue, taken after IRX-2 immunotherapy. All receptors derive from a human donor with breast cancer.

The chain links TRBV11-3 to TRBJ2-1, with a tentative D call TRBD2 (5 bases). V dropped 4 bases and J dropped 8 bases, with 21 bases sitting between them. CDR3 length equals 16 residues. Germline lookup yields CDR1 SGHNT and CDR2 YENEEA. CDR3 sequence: CASSSSSRSEEDEQFF. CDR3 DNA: TGTGCCAGCAGCTCCTCGAGCCGGTCGGAGGAGGATGAGCAGTTCTTC. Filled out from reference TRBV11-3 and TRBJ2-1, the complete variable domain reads EAGVVQSPRYKIIEKKQPVAFWCNPISGHNTLYWYLQNLGQGPELLIRYENEEAVDDSQLPKDRFSAERLKGVDSTLKIQPAELGDSAVYLCASSSSSRSEEDEQFFGPGTRLTVL.

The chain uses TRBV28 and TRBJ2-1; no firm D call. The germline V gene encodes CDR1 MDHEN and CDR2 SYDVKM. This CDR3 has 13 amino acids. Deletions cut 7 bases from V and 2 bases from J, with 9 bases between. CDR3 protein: CASKIQTYNEQFF. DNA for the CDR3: TGTGCCAGCAAGATACAGACCTACAATGAGCAGTTCTTC.

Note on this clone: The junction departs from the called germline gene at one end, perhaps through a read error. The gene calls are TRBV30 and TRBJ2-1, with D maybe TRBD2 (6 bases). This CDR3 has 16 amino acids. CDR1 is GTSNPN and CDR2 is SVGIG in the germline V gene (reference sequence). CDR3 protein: CAGRRASPSEVDEQFF. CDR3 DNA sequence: TGTGCCGGGAGGCGGGCTAGCCCCTCAGAGGTGGATGAGCAGTTCTTC.

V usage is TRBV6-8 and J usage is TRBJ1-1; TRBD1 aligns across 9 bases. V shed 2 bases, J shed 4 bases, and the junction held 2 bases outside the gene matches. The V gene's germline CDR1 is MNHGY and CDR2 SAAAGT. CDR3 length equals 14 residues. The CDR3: CASSYGTGPTEAFF. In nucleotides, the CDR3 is TGTGCCAGCAGTTACGGGACAGGGCCCACTGAAGCTTTCTTT.

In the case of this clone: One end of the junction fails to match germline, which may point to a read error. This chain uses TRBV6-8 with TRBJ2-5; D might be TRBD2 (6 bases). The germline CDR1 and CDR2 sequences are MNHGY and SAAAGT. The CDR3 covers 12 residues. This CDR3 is CASSAGGDGENF. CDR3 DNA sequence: TGTGCCAGCAGTGCCGGCGGGGACGGCGAAAACTTC.

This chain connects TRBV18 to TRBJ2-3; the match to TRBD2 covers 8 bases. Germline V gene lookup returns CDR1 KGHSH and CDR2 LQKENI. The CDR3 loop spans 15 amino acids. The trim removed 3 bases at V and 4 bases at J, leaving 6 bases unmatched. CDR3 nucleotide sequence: TGTGCCAGCTCACCGGGACTAGGAAGTGCAGATACGCAGTATTTT. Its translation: CASSPGLGSADTQYF.

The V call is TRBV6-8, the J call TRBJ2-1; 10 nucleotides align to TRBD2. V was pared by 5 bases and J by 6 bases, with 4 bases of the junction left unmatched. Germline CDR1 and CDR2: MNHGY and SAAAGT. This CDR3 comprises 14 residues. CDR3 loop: CASSTQRGGNEQFF. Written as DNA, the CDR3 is TGTGCCAGCAGTACCCAGCGGGGGGGCAATGAGCAGTTCTTC.

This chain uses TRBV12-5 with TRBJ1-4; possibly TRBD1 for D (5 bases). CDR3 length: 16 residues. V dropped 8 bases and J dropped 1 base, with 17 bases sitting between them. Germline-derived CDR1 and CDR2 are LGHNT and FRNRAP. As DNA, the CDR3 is TGTGCTAGTACAGGCGCGGCAGGGCGAACTAATGAAAAACTGTTTTTT. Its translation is CASTGAAGRTNEKLFF.

The chain's CDR3 is CASRDRGMGNQPQHF. In nucleotides, the CDR3 is TGTGCCAGTAGGGACCGGGGTATGGGCAATCAGCCCCAGCATTTT. The chain recombines TRBV19 with TRBJ1-5; D remains ambiguous. V shed 6 bases and J shed 2 bases, with 14 bases lying between them. The CDR3 consists of 15 residues. Germline assignment: CDR1 LNHDA and CDR2 SQIVND (reference sequence).

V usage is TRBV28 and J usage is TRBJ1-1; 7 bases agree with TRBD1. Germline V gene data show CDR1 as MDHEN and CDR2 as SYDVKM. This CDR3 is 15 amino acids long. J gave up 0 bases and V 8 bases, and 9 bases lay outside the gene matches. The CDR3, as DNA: TGTGCCAGCGGCTTACACAGGGGCATGAACACTGAAGCTTTCTTT. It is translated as CASGLHRGMNTEAFF.

DNA for the CDR3: TGTGCCAGCAGCCCACTAGCGACTAGCACAGATACGCAGTATTTT. Translated, it gives CASSPLATSTDTQYF. The chain recombines TRBV11-3 with TRBJ2-3; 7 bases map to TRBD2. The V gene end was trimmed by 5 bases and the J gene end by 0 bases; junction bases not matched to a gene: 5. CDR1 SGHNT and CDR2 YENEEA come from the germline V gene. There are 15 residues in the CDR3.

Here the CDR3 DNA reads TGTGCCAGCACCCCAGGACAGGGGGCAACTAATGAAAAACTGTTTTTT. Amino acid sequence: CASTPGQGATNEKLFF. The rearrangement joins TRBV2 to TRBJ1-4, with 10 bases that match TRBD1. CDR1 is SNHLY, CDR2 FYNNEI, per germline. The CDR3 is 16 residues long. V lost 7 bases, J lost 0 bases, and 5 bases stayed unmatched.

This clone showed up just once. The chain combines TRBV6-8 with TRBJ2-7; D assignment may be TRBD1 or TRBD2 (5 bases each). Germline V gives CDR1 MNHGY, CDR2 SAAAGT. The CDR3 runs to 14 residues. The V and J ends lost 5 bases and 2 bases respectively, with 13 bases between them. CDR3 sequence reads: CASSDRGLTYEQYF. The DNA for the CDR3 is TGTGCCAGCAGTGATCGGGGCCTTACCTACGAGCAGTACTTC.

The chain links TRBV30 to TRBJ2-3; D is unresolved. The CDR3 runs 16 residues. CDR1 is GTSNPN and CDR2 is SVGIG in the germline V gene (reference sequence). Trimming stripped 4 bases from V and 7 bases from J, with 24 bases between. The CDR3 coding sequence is TGTGCCTGGAACCGCGTCACGAAACCCGTTACAAATACGCAGTATTTT. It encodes CAWNRVTKPVTNTQYF.

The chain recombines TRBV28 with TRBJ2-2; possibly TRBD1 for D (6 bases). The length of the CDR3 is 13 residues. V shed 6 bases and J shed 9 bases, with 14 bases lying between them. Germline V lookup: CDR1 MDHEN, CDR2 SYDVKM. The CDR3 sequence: CASRTGGRRELFF. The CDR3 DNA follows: TGTGCCAGCAGGACAGGAGGTCGGCGGGAGCTGTTTTTT.

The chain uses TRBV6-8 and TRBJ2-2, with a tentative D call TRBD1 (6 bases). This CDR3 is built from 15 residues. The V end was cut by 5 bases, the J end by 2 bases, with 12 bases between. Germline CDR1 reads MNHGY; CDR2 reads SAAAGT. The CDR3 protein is CASSGGQINTGELFF. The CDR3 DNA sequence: TGTGCCAGCAGTGGTGGACAGATAAACACCGGGGAGCTGTTTTTT.

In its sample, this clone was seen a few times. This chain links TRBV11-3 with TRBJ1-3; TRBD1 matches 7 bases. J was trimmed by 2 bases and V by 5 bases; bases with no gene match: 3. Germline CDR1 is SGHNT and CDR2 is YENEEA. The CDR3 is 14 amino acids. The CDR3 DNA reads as TGTGCCAGCAGCCGTGGACAGGCTGGAAACACCATATATTTT. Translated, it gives CASSRGQAGNTIYF.

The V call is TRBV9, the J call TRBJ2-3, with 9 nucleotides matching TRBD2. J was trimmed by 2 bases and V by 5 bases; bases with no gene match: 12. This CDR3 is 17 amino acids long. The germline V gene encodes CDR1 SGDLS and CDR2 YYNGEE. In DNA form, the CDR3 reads TGTGCCAGCAGGGGGCCCGGGACTAGCACAAACACAGATACGCAGTATTTT. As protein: CASRGPGTSTNTDTQYF.

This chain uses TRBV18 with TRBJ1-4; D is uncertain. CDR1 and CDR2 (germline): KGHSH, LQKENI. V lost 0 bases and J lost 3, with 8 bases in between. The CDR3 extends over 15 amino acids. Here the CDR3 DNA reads TGTGCCAGCTCACCACCGACTAGGGCTAATGAAAAACTGTTTTTT. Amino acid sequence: CASSPPTRANEKLFF.

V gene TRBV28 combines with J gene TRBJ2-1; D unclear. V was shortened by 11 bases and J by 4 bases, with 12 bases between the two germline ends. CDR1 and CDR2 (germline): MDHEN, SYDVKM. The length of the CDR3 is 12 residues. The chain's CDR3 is CASRTVYNEQFF. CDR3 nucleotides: TGTGCCTCAAGGACGGTATACAATGAGCAGTTCTTC.